The 7 T cell receptor beta chains listed next were all sequenced from one sample in a study of blood T cell repertoires in COVID-19. Method: immunoSEQ multiplex PCR; TCRdb's copy keeps in-frame clones and lacks some. The data hold about 150,000 clones, with roughly 85% observed a single time. Sequencing was performed on peripheral blood. Receptors were obtained from a human donor in a cohort sampled during active COVID-19.

The chain employs TRBV19 and TRBJ2-1; 7 nucleotides line up with TRBD2. This CDR3 region has 13 residues. Germline CDR1 LNHDA, CDR2 SQIVND (reference sequence). The V gene end was trimmed by 3 bases and the J gene end by 7 bases; junction bases not matched to a gene: 3. CDR3 protein: CASSILGGNEQFF. DNA of the CDR3: TGTGCCAGTAGTATTTTGGGGGGGAATGAGCAGTTCTTC.

This clone was counted only a few times. The gene calls are TRBV5-1 and TRBJ2-7; 9 bases align to TRBD1. Trimming removed 4 bases from V and 2 bases from J; junction bases left unmatched: 4. CDR1 is SGHRS and CDR2 is YFSETQ in the germline V gene. The CDR3 sequence is 14 residues long. The CDR3 spells CASSRQGGPYEQYF. The CDR3 DNA is TGCGCCAGCAGCCGACAGGGGGGCCCCTACGAGCAGTACTTC.

The J gene is TRBJ1-4, the V gene TRBV10-3; D gene uncertain. The germline V gene encodes CDR1 ENHRY and CDR2 SYGVKD. The CDR3 spans 14 residues. Trimming left V 2 bases short and J 1 base short, with 5 bases between. The CDR3 bases are TGTGCCATCAGTGAGGGCGGAACTAATGAAAAACTGTTTTTT. As protein: CAISEGGTNEKLFF.

This chain links TRBV11-2 with TRBJ2-6; D remains unclear. Trimming took off 1 base at V and 0 bases at J, with 4 bases between the two ends. In germline, CDR1 is SGHAT, CDR2 FQNNGV. The length of the CDR3 is 15 residues. The CDR3 sequence is CASSLVASGANVLTF. The CDR3 DNA is TGTGCCAGCAGCTTAGTAGCCTCTGGGGCCAACGTCCTGACTTTC. Full variable domain (outside the CDR3, taken from reference TRBV11-2 and TRBJ2-6): EAGVAQSPRYKIIEKRQSVAFWCNPISGHATLYWYQQILGQGPKLLIQFQNNGVVDDSQLPKDRFSAERLKGVDSTLKIQPAKLEDSAVYLCASSLVASGANVLTFGAGSRLTVL.

V gene TRBV3-1 (or the pseudogene TRBV3-2) combines with J gene TRBJ2-1, with 11 bases matching TRBD1. The CDR3 loop spans 14 amino acids. The germline gives CDR1 LGHDT, CDR2 YNNKEL (reference sequence). The trim removed 4 bases at V and 10 bases at J, leaving 6 bases unmatched. CDR3 sequence: CASSPGQGAEEQFF. CDR3 coding DNA: TGTGCCAGCAGCCCTGGACAGGGGGCGGAGGAGCAGTTCTTC.

The J gene is TRBJ2-7, the V gene TRBV7-6, with 8 bases identical to TRBD1. CDR1 is SGHVS and CDR2 is FNYEAQ in the germline V gene. The CDR3 length is 16 residues. Germline trimming cut 0 bases from V and 4 bases from J; bases unmatched to any gene: 8. The CDR3 protein is CASSLAIGTGPYEQYF. The CDR3 DNA is TGTGCCAGCAGCTTAGCGATTGGGACAGGACCTTACGAGCAGTACTTC.

The chain joins TRBV5-1 to TRBJ1-1, with a weak D call TRBD1 (6 bases). Trimming removed 0 bases from V and 4 bases from J, with 16 bases in between. The CDR3 extends over 16 amino acids. Germline CDR1 reads SGHRS; CDR2 reads YFSETQ. CDR3 bases: TGCGCCAGCAGCTTGGGTCCACACAGGGTAGGCACTGAAGCTTTCTTT. Protein sequence: CASSLGPHRVGTEAFF.